The clone carrying this T cell receptor (beta chain) occurred a few times. Its antigen is not known. The data were taken from a study of beta chain features in type 1 diabetes. Trimming stripped 4 bases from V and 0 bases from J, with 13 bases between. This CDR3 is 16 amino acids long. Germline CDR1 and CDR2: MGHRA and YSYEKL. The study's findings and limits: Reads derived from cDNA could over-represent cells showing high TCR expression. The study found moderately but significantly shorter TCRB CDR3s in all four CD4+ subsets of Type 1 diabetes patients.

Donors contributed one heparinised blood draw apiece, averaging about 100 mL. Investigators reverse transcribed all isolated RNA, so they sequenced expressed TCRB transcripts. Profiling relied on immunoSEQ multiplex PCR, and the TCRdb table lists in-frame clones only, not all of them. This table has a few hundred thousand clones, 16% appearing once. The sequence derives from a man aged 25-40 years with type 1 diabetes. The chain links TRBV4-1 to TRBJ2-4; D not resolved. The material sequenced was naive CD4+ T cells from blood. The CDR3 DNA follows: TGCGCCAGCAGCCTAGTGACCTCGCCAGCCAAAAACATTCAGTACTTC. Protein: CASSLVTSPAKNIQYF.